This TCR beta chain derives from a study of CD8 T cells in Susac syndrome. Sequencing of TCR beta drew on CD8+ and CD4+ T cells from blood. Through negative isolation, CD4+ and CD8+ T cells were obtained, while TEMRA cells were enriched using FACS. Random hexamers served to reverse transcribe roughly 0.45 to 1 ug RNA. Multiplex immunoSEQ PCR targeted 54 Vbeta and 13 Jbeta TCR beta segments. TCRdb reprocessed the immunoSEQ multiplex PCR reads with MiXCR, giving one entry per CDR3 protein. The sample comprises 100,000 to 150,000 distinct CDR3 sequences, more than 85% of which are singletons, and roughly 0.33% rests with the top ten. This clonotype was recorded once. The sequencing sample was made of CD8+ T cells from PBMCs. The clonotype comes from a human donor with multiple sclerosis.

The CDR3 bases are TGTGCCAGCAGCTTAGTCACAGAGACCCAGTACTTC. It translates to CASSLVTETQYF. The chain combines TRBV7-6 with TRBJ2-5; D gene uncertain. The germline gives CDR1 SGHVS, CDR2 FNYEAQ. V was cut by 1 base and J by 4 bases, with 4 bases left in between. There are 12 residues in the CDR3. The full variable domain, completed using reference TRBV7-6 and TRBJ2-5, is GAGVSQSPRYKVTKRGQDVALRCDPISGHVSLYWYRQALGQGPEFLTYFNYEAQQDKSGLPNDRFSAERPEGSISTLTIQRTEQRDSAMYRCASSLVTETQYFGPGTRLLVL.